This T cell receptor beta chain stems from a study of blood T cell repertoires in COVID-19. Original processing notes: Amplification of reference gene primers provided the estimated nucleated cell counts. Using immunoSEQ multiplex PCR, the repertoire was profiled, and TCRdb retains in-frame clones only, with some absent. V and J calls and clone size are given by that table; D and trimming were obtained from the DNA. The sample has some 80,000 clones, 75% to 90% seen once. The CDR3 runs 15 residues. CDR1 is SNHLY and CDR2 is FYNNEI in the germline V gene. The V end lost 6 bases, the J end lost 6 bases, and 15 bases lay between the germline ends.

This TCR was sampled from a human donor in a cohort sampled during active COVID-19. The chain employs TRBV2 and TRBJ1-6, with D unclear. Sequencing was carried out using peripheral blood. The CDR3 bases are TGTGCCAGCAGACCCTCACAACATCCTAATTCACCCCTCCACTTT. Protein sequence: CASRPSQHPNSPLHF. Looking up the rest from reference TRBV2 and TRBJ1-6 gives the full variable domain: EPEVTQTPSHQVTQMGQEVILRCVPISNHLYFYWYRQILGQKVEFLVSFYNNEISEKSEIFDDQFSVERPDGSNFTLKIRSTKLEDSAMYFCASRPSQHPNSPLHFGNGTRLTVT.